These 32 T cell receptor beta chains came from one sample sequenced in a study of T cell responses to AZD1222 COVID-19 vaccine. The table came from immunoSEQ multiplex PCR; TCRdb's copy has only in-frame clones and leaves some out. In the table there are about 100,000 clones, around nine tenths of which are singletons. This specimen was peripheral blood, taken on day 0 of AZD1222 vaccination. These receptors were obtained from an adult in good health.

The V gene is TRBV10-2, the J gene TRBJ2-5, with TRBD1 identical over 7 bases. V lost 6 bases, J lost 3 bases, and 4 bases stayed unmatched. Germline V CDR1 and CDR2: WSHSY, SAAADI. The CDR3 length is 13 residues. CDR3 protein: CASSRGIEETQYF. CDR3 DNA sequence: TGCGCCAGCAGCAGGGGGATAGAAGAGACCCAGTACTTC.

This chain joins TRBV7-2 and TRBJ2-1; 15 positions agree with TRBD2. J gave up 8 bases and V 6 bases, and 8 bases lay outside the gene matches. Germline V gene data show CDR1 as SGHTA and CDR2 as FQGNSA. The CDR3 totals 16 residues. CDR3 region: CASRPGLAGGGDEQFF. The DNA for the CDR3 is TGTGCCAGCAGGCCGGGACTAGCGGGAGGAGGCGATGAGCAGTTCTTC.

This chain links TRBV12-3 or TRBV12-4 with TRBJ1-1, with TRBD1 matching over 8 bases. The CDR3 spans 13 residues. V gave up 6 bases and J gave up 7 bases; unmatched junction bases: 7. In nucleotides, the CDR3 is TGTGCCAGCAGCCGAGGGACAGGTTATGAAGCTTTCTTT. The encoded protein is CASSRGTGYEAFF.

Ten or more counts support this clone. J is TRBJ1-1 and V is TRBV3-1 (or the pseudogene TRBV3-2); D possibly corresponds to TRBD1 (5 bases). The germline V and J ends were trimmed by 7 bases and 0 bases, with 12 bases remaining between them. Germline CDR1 is LGHDT and CDR2 is YNNKEL (reference sequence). The length of the CDR3 is 14 residues. The CDR3 sequence: CASTDRVLNTEAFF. CDR3 coding DNA: TGTGCCAGCACCGACAGAGTGTTGAACACTGAAGCTTTCTTT.

Here the CDR3 reads CASSIRDRGYNEQFF. Here the CDR3 DNA reads TGTGCCAGTAGTATCCGGGACAGGGGCTACAATGAGCAGTTCTTC. The rearrangement joins TRBV19 to TRBJ2-1, with 10 bases matching TRBD1. Trimming cost V 3 bases and J 3 bases; bases outside gene matches: 2. The CDR3 loop spans 15 amino acids. The germline CDR1 and CDR2 sequences are LNHDA and SQIVND (reference sequence). Full variable domain (rest looked up from reference TRBV19 and TRBJ2-1): DGGITQSPKYLFRKEGQNVTLSCEQNLNHDAMYWYRQDPGQGLRLIYYSQIVNDFQKGDIAEGYSVSREKKESFPLTVTSAQKNPTAFYLCASSIRDRGYNEQFFGPGTRLTVL.

This chain links TRBV6-5 with TRBJ1-1; D call uncertain. The CDR3 loop spans 14 amino acids. In germline, CDR1 is MNHEY, CDR2 SVGAGI. V was pared by 0 bases and J by 1 base, with 6 bases between. The CDR3 region is CASSYSGWNTEAFF. DNA for the CDR3: TGTGCCAGCAGTTACTCGGGTTGGAACACTGAAGCTTTCTTT.

DNA of the CDR3: TGTGCCAGCTCACCAACAGCTTCCTACGAGCAGTACTTC. This gives the protein CASSPTASYEQYF. The chain employs TRBV18 and TRBJ2-7; no firm D call. Germline assignment: CDR1 KGHSH and CDR2 LQKENI. The V and J ends lost 2 bases and 1 base respectively, with 6 bases between them. CDR3 length equals 13 residues.

In this sample, this clone turned up once. The chain recombines TRBV6-4 with TRBJ2-7; weak D call: TRBD1 (6 bases). CDR1 is MRHNA, CDR2 SNTAGT, per germline. The CDR3 extends over 14 amino acids. V dropped 11 bases and J dropped 4 bases, with 21 bases sitting between them. The CDR3 is CARLEGVREYEQYF. CDR3 nucleotide sequence: TGTGCCCGCCTTGAGGGGGTGAGAGAGTACGAGCAGTACTTC.

This clone appeared a single time. The V and J genes are TRBV5-6 and TRBJ1-2; perhaps TRBD1 as D (5 bases). The CDR3 sequence is 15 residues long. V lost 2 bases, J lost 3 bases, and 14 bases lay in between. Per germline, CDR1 SGHDT and CDR2 YYEEEE. The DNA for the CDR3 is TGTGCCAGCAGCTTTGGACCGGGGGGTGACTATGGCTACACCTTC. Its protein is CASSFGPGGDYGYTF.

The chain employs TRBV20-1 and TRBJ1-2; the D gene is possibly TRBD1 (5 bases). This CDR3 is built from 13 residues. V lost 3 bases to trimming and J lost 3 bases, with 11 bases between them. Germline CDR1 DFQATT, CDR2 SNEGSKA (reference sequence). CDR3 DNA sequence: TGCAGTGCTAGTCGGGGGATCGACTATGGCTACACCTTC. Encoded protein: CSASRGIDYGYTF.

The rearrangement links TRBV11-1 to TRBJ2-5; D could derive from TRBD1 or TRBD2 (5 bases each). V was clipped by 2 bases and J by 6 bases, with 13 bases between them. CDR3 length equals 14 residues. Germline V gives CDR1 SGHAT, CDR2 FQDESV (reference sequence). CDR3: CASSLTLEGQTQYF. The CDR3 region has the DNA TGTGCCAGCAGCTTAACCCTTGAGGGGCAGACCCAGTACTTC.

The chain uses TRBV10-2 and TRBJ2-1, with D tentatively TRBD1 (5 bases). There are 17 residues in the CDR3. The germline V and J ends were trimmed by 0 bases and 0 bases, with 12 bases remaining between them. Germline V gene sequence: CDR1 WSHSY, CDR2 SAAADI. The CDR3, as DNA: TGCGCCAGCAGTGAGTCTTTTCAGGGTAGCTCCTACAATGAGCAGTTCTTC. Encoded protein: CASSESFQGSSYNEQFF.

The rearrangement links TRBV11-2 to TRBJ2-7; D gene unclear. V lost 5 bases and J 2 bases, leaving 10 bases between the germline ends. The V gene's germline CDR1 is SGHAT and CDR2 FQNNGV. The CDR3 totals 13 residues. CDR3 protein: CASSLKGTYEQYF. The CDR3 coding sequence is TGTGCCAGCAGCCTTAAAGGGACCTACGAGCAGTACTTC. The entire variable domain, with the rest obtained from reference TRBV11-2 and TRBJ2-7, is as follows: EAGVAQSPRYKIIEKRQSVAFWCNPISGHATLYWYQQILGQGPKLLIQFQNNGVVDDSQLPKDRFSAERLKGVDSTLKIQPAKLEDSAVYLCASSLKGTYEQYFGPGTRLTVT.

This clone was seen a few times. The V call is TRBV27, the J call TRBJ2-7; 8 bases match TRBD2. V lost 5 bases to trimming and J lost 3 bases; unmatched junction nucleotides: 6. Germline V gene sequence: CDR1 MNHEY, CDR2 SMNVEV (reference sequence). The CDR3 totals 14 residues. CDR3 coding DNA: TGTGCCAGCAGTCCAGCGGGAGTAATCTACGAGCAGTACTTC. Amino acid sequence: CASSPAGVIYEQYF.

This sequence joins TRBV5-6 and TRBJ2-3; unclear D gene. The CDR3 length is 12 residues. Germline CDR1 reads SGHDT; CDR2 reads YYEEEE. The ends were cut back, 3 bases at V and 4 bases at J, with 6 bases in the middle. DNA for the CDR3: TGTGCCAGCAGCTCCTTCCCAGATACGCAGTATTTT. It yields the protein CASSSFPDTQYF.

The V gene is TRBV5-1, the J gene TRBJ2-1; 15 bases map to TRBD2. Germline CDR1 and CDR2: SGHRS and YFSETQ. The CDR3 consists of 22 residues. Unmatched junction bases numbered 17, after V lost 4 bases and J lost 0 bases. This CDR3 reads CASSTIRTSGGARSSSYNEQFF. In DNA, the CDR3 is TGCGCCAGCAGCACAATAAGGACTAGCGGGGGGGCTCGCTCAAGCTCCTACAATGAGCAGTTCTTC.

V and J are TRBV28 and TRBJ1-1; 7 nucleotides align to TRBD1. The V segment lost 6 bases and the J segment 1 base; nucleotides outside the gene matches: 8. Germline assignment: CDR1 MDHEN and CDR2 SYDVKM. There are 15 residues in the CDR3. This CDR3 reads CASSPQKGANTEAFF. CDR3 coding DNA: TGTGCCAGCAGCCCTCAGAAGGGGGCGAACACTGAAGCTTTCTTT.

This sequence joins TRBV4-1 and TRBJ2-7; D call uncertain. CDR1 is MGHRA, CDR2 YSYEKL, per germline. V gave up 3 bases and J gave up 6 bases, with 6 bases separating them. This CDR3 is 11 amino acids long. The chain's CDR3 is CASSQSAEQYF. Here the CDR3 DNA reads TGCGCCAGCAGCCAGTCGGCCGAGCAGTACTTC.

DNA of the CDR3: TGTGCCAGCAGCTTAGCTGGGGTTTTCGCGGATGGCTACACCTTC. Protein sequence: CASSLAGVFADGYTF. The rearrangement joins TRBV11-2 to TRBJ1-2; D unresolved. Trimming stripped 1 base from V and 6 bases from J, with 15 bases between. The CDR3 length is 15 residues. Germline CDR1 and CDR2: SGHAT and FQNNGV.

This chain joins TRBV19 and TRBJ2-2; 7 nucleotides match TRBD1. V lost 5 bases, J lost 1 base, and 4 bases stayed unmatched. The CDR3 contains 15 residues. Germline V gene data show CDR1 as LNHDA and CDR2 as SQIVND (reference sequence). The CDR3 sequence: CASSPTGVNTGELFF. The CDR3 region has the DNA TGTGCCAGTAGTCCCACAGGGGTGAACACCGGGGAGCTGTTTTTT.

This clone was detected once. The chain joins TRBV28 to TRBJ1-5; D gene ambiguous. The CDR3 runs 14 residues. Germline CDR1 reads MDHEN; CDR2 reads SYDVKM. Trimming pared 5 bases from V and 3 bases from J, leaving 11 bases between. The CDR3 spells CASSPSGANQPQHF. The CDR3 coding sequence is TGTGCCAGCAGTCCCTCCGGCGCCAATCAGCCCCAGCATTTT.

The gene calls are TRBV6-1 and TRBJ1-5; tentatively, D is TRBD1 (5 bases). The germline gives CDR1 MNHNS, CDR2 SASEGT. Trimming took 4 bases from V and 1 from J, leaving 17 bases between them. This CDR3 region has 17 residues. As DNA, the CDR3 is TGTGCCAGCAGTGTGGGGCAGGGAGTATGGAGCAATCAGCCCCAGCATTTT. Protein sequence: CASSVGQGVWSNQPQHF.

The chain combines TRBV29-1 with TRBJ1-1, with D possibly being TRBD1 (5 bases). The CDR3 has 14 residues. Trimming removed 6 bases from V and 0 bases from J, with 14 bases in between. Germline V CDR1 and CDR2: SQVTM, ANQGSEA. The CDR3 coding sequence is TGCAGCGTCGCAGGGATGGGTATGAACACTGAAGCTTTCTTT. It yields the protein CSVAGMGMNTEAFF.

The rearrangement joins TRBV27 to TRBJ1-1, with D unclear. Trimming removed 3 bases from V and 1 base from J, with 9 bases in between. CDR1 MNHEY and CDR2 SMNVEV come from the germline V gene (reference sequence). This CDR3 spans 14 amino acids. The CDR3 protein is CASSFTSRNTEAFF. As DNA, the CDR3 is TGTGCCAGCAGTTTTACGTCGAGGAACACTGAAGCTTTCTTT.

The rearrangement joins TRBV19 to TRBJ2-3; no reliable D call. This CDR3 region has 16 residues. Germline V lookup: CDR1 LNHDA, CDR2 SQIVND (reference sequence). Trimming pared 7 bases from V and 3 bases from J, leaving 20 bases between. The CDR3 coding sequence is TGTGCCAGTACCGGAGATGGAGCCCCAGGTACAGATACGCAGTATTTT. Translation: CASTGDGAPGTDTQYF. Full variable domain (missing parts from reference TRBV19 and TRBJ2-3): DGGITQSPKYLFRKEGQNVTLSCEQNLNHDAMYWYRQDPGQGLRLIYYSQIVNDFQKGDIAEGYSVSREKKESFPLTVTSAQKNPTAFYLCASTGDGAPGTDTQYFGPGTRLTVL.

This rearrangement joins TRBV9 to TRBJ1-1; D gene uncertain. The CDR3 covers 12 residues. The V end was cut by 4 bases, the J end by 5 bases, with 9 bases between. Germline values: CDR1 SGDLS, CDR2 YYNGEE. The CDR3 sequence is CASSSEGTEAFF. Written as DNA, the CDR3 is TGTGCCAGCAGCTCCGAGGGTACTGAAGCTTTCTTT.

CDR3 amino acids: CASSVHRGGQSATNEKLFF. The CDR3 DNA reads TGTGCCAGCAGTGTTCACCGCGGGGGCCAATCTGCAACTAATGAAAAACTGTTTTTT. The chain carries TRBV6-1 and TRBJ1-4, with D perhaps matching TRBD1 (6 bases). The CDR3 has 19 residues. Per germline, CDR1 MNHNS and CDR2 SASEGT. V was shortened by 4 bases and J by 0 bases, with 21 bases between the two germline ends.

This clone occurred a few times. This chain links TRBV3-1 (or the pseudogene TRBV3-2) with TRBJ1-5, with D uncertain. Trimming shortened V by 0 bases and J by 2 bases, and 8 bases separated the two germline ends. CDR1 is LGHDT, CDR2 YNNKEL, per germline (reference sequence). This CDR3 has 15 amino acids. CDR3 in amino acids: CASSQDLLGNQPQHF. The CDR3 coding sequence is TGTGCCAGCAGCCAAGATTTGTTGGGCAATCAGCCCCAGCATTTT.

The V and J genes are TRBV5-4 and TRBJ1-2, with 8 positions matching TRBD1. Germline V CDR1 and CDR2: SGHNT, YYREEE (reference sequence). V lost 5 bases and J lost 8; bases outside the gene matches: 14. The CDR3 length is 15 residues. The CDR3 nucleotides read TGTGCCAGCAGTAAAAAGGGACAGGCTGGAGTGGGCTACACCTTC. Encoded protein: CASSKKGQAGVGYTF. The variable domain in full, with the rest retrieved from reference TRBV5-4 and TRBJ1-2, is ETGVTQSPTHLIKTRGQQVTLRCSSQSGHNTVSWYQQALGQGPQFIFQYYREEENGRGNFPPRFSGLQFPNYSSELNVNALELDDSALYLCASSKKGQAGVGYTFGSGTRLTVV.

The rearrangement links TRBV15 to TRBJ2-1; D uncertain. Trimming removed 3 bases at V and 0 bases at J, with 6 bases between. The CDR3 runs 14 residues. Germline CDR1 and CDR2: LNHNV and YYDKDF (reference sequence). CDR3: CATSSTSSYNEQFF. For the CDR3, the DNA is TGTGCCACCAGCAGCACAAGCTCCTACAATGAGCAGTTCTTC. Full variable domain (outside the CDR3, taken from reference TRBV15 and TRBJ2-1): DAMVIQNPRYQVTQFGKPVTLSCSQTLNHNVMYWYQQKSSQAPKLLFHYYDKDFNNEADTPDNFQSRRPNTSFCFLDIRSPGLGDTAMYLCATSSTSSYNEQFFGPGTRLTVL.

The chain employs TRBV28 and TRBJ1-2; D is undetermined. CDR1 is MDHEN, CDR2 SYDVKM, per germline. This CDR3 spans 15 amino acids. The V gene lost 1 base and the J gene lost 6 bases, with 15 bases spanning the gap. The CDR3 here is CASSLSDRGVHGYTF. The CDR3 coding sequence is TGTGCCAGCAGTTTATCCGACCGGGGAGTACATGGCTACACCTTC.

The V gene is TRBV2, the J gene TRBJ2-7; the match to TRBD1 covers 8 bases. Per the germline V gene, CDR1 is SNHLY and CDR2 is FYNNEI. V was clipped by 2 bases and J by 2 bases; unmatched bases: 5. The CDR3 length is 15 residues. The CDR3 here is CASSEPGQVPYEQYF. In nucleotides, the CDR3 is TGTGCCAGCAGTGAACCGGGACAGGTGCCCTACGAGCAGTACTTC.